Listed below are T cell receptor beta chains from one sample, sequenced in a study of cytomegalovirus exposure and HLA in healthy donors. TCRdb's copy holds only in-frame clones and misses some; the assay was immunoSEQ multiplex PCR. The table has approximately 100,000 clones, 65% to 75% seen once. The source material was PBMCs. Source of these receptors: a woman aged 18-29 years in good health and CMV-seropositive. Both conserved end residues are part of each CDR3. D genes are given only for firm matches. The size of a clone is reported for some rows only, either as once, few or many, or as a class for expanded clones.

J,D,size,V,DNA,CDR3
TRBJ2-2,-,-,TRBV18,TGTGCCAGCTCACCCCTGTCCGGGACGGAGGGCACCGGGGAGCTGTTTTTT,CASSPLSGTEGTGELFF
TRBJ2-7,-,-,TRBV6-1,TGTGCCAGCAGTGAAGGGCGGGCAGGCTACGAGCAGTACTTC,CASSEGRAGYEQYF
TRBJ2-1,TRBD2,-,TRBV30,TGTGCCTCGACTTCGGCTAGCGGGAGGGGCTACAATGAGCAGTTCTTC,CASTSASGRGYNEQFF
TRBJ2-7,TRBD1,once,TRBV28,TGTGCCAGCAGAACAACAGGGGGCGAGCAGTACTTC,CASRTTGGEQYF
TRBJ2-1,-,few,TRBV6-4,TGTGCCAGCAGTATTAGCGGAGCCTACAATGAGCAGTTCTTC,CASSISGAYNEQFF
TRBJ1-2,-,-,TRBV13,TGTGCCAGCAGCTTAGCCAGAGGGAGTAACTATGGCTACACCTTC,CASSLARGSNYGYTF
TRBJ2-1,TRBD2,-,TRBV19,TGTGCCACTAGCGGGATCCGCCCTTACAATGAGCAGTTCTTC,CATSGIRPYNEQFF
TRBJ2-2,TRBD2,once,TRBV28,TGTGCCAGCAGTAAGCGGGGGAACACCGGGGAGCTGTTTTTT,CASSKRGNTGELFF
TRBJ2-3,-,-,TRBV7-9,TGTGCCAGCAGCCCGGGACACGGCTCTAGCACAGATACGCAGTATTTT,CASSPGHGSSTDTQYF
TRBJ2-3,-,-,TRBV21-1,TGTGCCAGCAGCAAATCGGGACAGGGTGAGGCGGGAGGACGGTGGGGCACAGATACGCAGTATTTT,CASSKSGQGEAGGRWGTDTQYF
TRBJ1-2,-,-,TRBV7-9,TGTGCCAGCAGCTTAGCGCTACAGCCACTCTATGGCTACACCTTC,CASSLALQPLYGYTF
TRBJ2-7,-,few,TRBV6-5,TGTGCCAGCAAAACCCGGGACACCTACGAGCAGTACTTC,CASKTRDTYEQYF
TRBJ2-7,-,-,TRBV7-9,TGTTCCAGCAGCCCCCTAACCTACGAGCAGTACTTC,CSSSPLTYEQYF
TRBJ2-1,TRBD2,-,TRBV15,TGTGCCACCAGCTTCCCCCTAGCGGGGGGCTACAATGAGCAGTTCTTC,CATSFPLAGGYNEQFF
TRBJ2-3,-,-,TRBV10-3,TGTGCCATCAGTGCGAGCGGCACAGATACGCAGTATTTT,CAISASGTDTQYF
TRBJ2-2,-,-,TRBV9,TGTGCCAGCAGCGTAGCTTGGAACACCGGGGAGCTGTTTTTT,CASSVAWNTGELFF
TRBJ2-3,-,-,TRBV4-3,TGCGCCAGCAGCCAATCTAGCGCCTACACAGATACGCAGTATTTT,CASSQSSAYTDTQYF